This T cell receptor (beta chain) originates from a study of cytomegalovirus exposure and HLA in healthy donors. As for this clone: The antigen remains undetermined.

Study observations and caveats: Presence/absence analysis assumed near-uniform sequencing depth across donors.

The PCR had 60 Vbeta and 13 Jbeta primers. The protocol was immunoSEQ multiplex PCR, while the TCRdb copy is restricted to in-frame clones and leaves out a portion. This table has around 170,000 clones, around four fifths appearing once. The CDR3 covers 14 residues. Trimming at V came to 5 bases and at J to 8 bases, leaving 11 bases not matched to a gene. Germline CDR1 KGHSH, CDR2 LQKENI. This clonotype originated in a woman aged 45-65 years in good health and CMV-seropositive. Material: PBMCs. The chain employs TRBV18 and TRBJ1-2; the match to TRBD1 covers 7 bases. The CDR3 DNA is TGTGCCAGCTCAGCAGAAGCGACAGGGTACGGCTACACCTTC. Translating gives CASSAEATGYGYTF.